A selection of T cell receptor beta chains follows, all from one sample in a study of T cell responses to AZD1222 COVID-19 vaccine. Only in-frame clones appear in the TCRdb table, and some are missing; sequencing was by immunoSEQ multiplex PCR. This table has 100,000 to 120,000 clones, nearly 90% appearing once. Material: peripheral blood, obtained on day 0 of AZD1222 vaccination. These receptor sequences come from an adult in good health. Each CDR3 is given with its conserved first and last residue. Fields, in order: CDR3 protein, clone size, V gene, J gene. Size tells how often a clone was seen (once, few, many) or the class of an expanded clone, and some rows leave it out.

CASSLEAGGLTEAFF	.	TRBV5-1	TRBJ1-1
CASSRAGTSSYEQYF	.	TRBV28	TRBJ2-7
CASSNSGTSGPGELFF	.	TRBV5-4	TRBJ2-2
CASSPGRGYGGGANEKLFF	once	TRBV9	TRBJ1-4
CASSPREGNEQFF	medium-sized	TRBV11-3	TRBJ2-1
CASSGTTASTGELFF	.	TRBV9	TRBJ2-2
CASSPPAGGGTDTQYF	.	TRBV18	TRBJ2-3
CAWSVTGAGQPQHF	.	TRBV30	TRBJ1-5
CASSPLGDRLNEQFF	.	TRBV27	TRBJ2-1
CASSTSTGTGRADTQYF	.	TRBV5-8	TRBJ2-3
CASSYSDVSRNAFF	few	TRBV6-5	TRBJ1-1
CASSVGSGAKTQYF	.	TRBV9	TRBJ2-5
CASSPRSANSPLHF	.	TRBV6-6	TRBJ1-6
CASSRIRGEGKLFF	.	TRBV3-1/TRBV3-2	TRBJ1-4
CASSQDLQHVNTEAFF	.	TRBV3-1/TRBV3-2	TRBJ1-1
CSADRANEQFF	.	TRBV20-1	TRBJ2-1
CASSFSGRPNTEAFF	once	TRBV5-1	TRBJ1-1
CASSLGGRVPEAFF	few	TRBV11-2	TRBJ1-1
CASSGGTGELFF	.	TRBV27	TRBJ2-2
CASKTNRGRPEAFF	once	TRBV19	TRBJ1-1
CASSERGTSPAGELFF	once	TRBV6-1	TRBJ2-2
CASSAHRDQETQYF	.	TRBV9	TRBJ2-5
CASSNVVGTSGLSYEQYF	.	TRBV7-6	TRBJ2-7
CASSAQGRRNQPQHF	.	TRBV5-6	TRBJ1-5
CASSPEIGGANQPQHF	.	TRBV18	TRBJ1-5
CASSTLTGGNEKLFF	.	TRBV9	TRBJ1-4
CASSERGFGANVLTF	once	TRBV2	TRBJ2-6
CASSPVVGYTF	.	TRBV7-2	TRBJ1-2
CSVRQGPMNTEAFF	.	TRBV29-1	TRBJ1-1
CASNLRGVGNTIYF	.	TRBV28	TRBJ1-3
CASSFIGQGNQETQYF	.	TRBV7-6	TRBJ2-5
CASSEPGLAVPGGTDTQYF	.	TRBV19	TRBJ2-3
CASSLNAGGTKEKLFF	.	TRBV7-2	TRBJ1-4
CASRLGQETQYF	.	TRBV6-5	TRBJ2-5
CASRTGTGGNNQPQHF	.	TRBV28	TRBJ1-5
CASSAGGTQYF	few	TRBV7-7	TRBJ2-3
CASSFNRMPSNQPQHF	.	TRBV28	TRBJ1-5
CSGKAEETQYF	.	TRBV20-1	TRBJ2-5
CATSGGQGRSGELFF	.	TRBV24-1	TRBJ2-2
CASSLDPYGYTF	.	TRBV28	TRBJ1-2
CASSPTGTSGNTIYF	.	TRBV7-3	TRBJ1-3
CASSQDRGRNEKLFF	.	TRBV2	TRBJ1-4
CALRAEGYEQYF	.	TRBV7-2	TRBJ2-7
CASSPGRNEQFF	.	TRBV7-3	TRBJ2-1
CASRPMGRDTGELFF	.	TRBV28	TRBJ2-2
CASSGGARYYEQYF	few	TRBV28	TRBJ2-7
CASKDTGVDQPQHF	once	TRBV19	TRBJ1-5
CASRSDSFNQPQHF	.	TRBV6-5	TRBJ1-5